Below, 24 T cell receptor beta chains from the same sample are listed, as sequenced in a study of a mutant IDH1 vaccine in newly diagnosed glioma. Profiled with immunoSEQ multiplex PCR; TCRdb holds only in-frame clones, not every one. The data contain 32,000 or so clones, roughly 80% of them singletons. Time point meaning: week 5, during vaccination. Topical imiquimod was applied with each vaccine dose, which held 300 ug of mutant IDH1 20-mer peptide. These receptors have no known antigen. Source: PBMCs, taken from a glioma patient whose treatment included an IDH1 peptide vaccine. The source of these receptors is a man aged 25-45 years with glioma.

The chain is built from TRBV19 and TRBJ2-3; D perhaps matches TRBD1 (6 bases). Between the trimmed V and J ends, which lost 9 bases and 5 bases, there was a span of 12 bases. The CDR3 is 12 amino acids. Germline-derived CDR1 and CDR2 are LNHDA and SQIVND (reference sequence). The CDR3 here is CASRQAGDTQYF. As DNA, the CDR3 is TGTGCCAGCAGACAGGCAGGAGATACGCAGTATTTT.

The chain is built from TRBV14 and TRBJ1-1, with 8 bases aligning to TRBD1. V gave up 5 bases and J gave up 3 bases; unmatched junction bases: 8. This CDR3 contains 15 residues. Per the germline V gene, CDR1 is SGHDN and CDR2 is FVKESK. CDR3 residues: CASSTRTGRHTEAFF. CDR3 coding DNA: TGTGCCAGCAGCACGCGGACAGGGCGGCACACTGAAGCTTTCTTT.

The J gene is TRBJ2-1, the V gene TRBV9, with D unclear. Germline values: CDR1 SGDLS, CDR2 YYNGEE. Trimming cost V 1 base and J 0 bases, with 11 bases left between them. The CDR3 extends over 16 amino acids. The CDR3 loop is CASSVRGPSSYNEQFF. Written as DNA, the CDR3 is TGTGCCAGCAGCGTACGTGGGCCGAGCTCCTACAATGAGCAGTTCTTC. Full variable domain (missing parts from reference TRBV9 and TRBJ2-1): DSGVTQTPKHLITATGQRVTLRCSPRSGDLSVYWYQQSLDQGLQFLIQYYNGEERAKGNILERFSAQQFPDLHSELNLSSLELGDSALYFCASSVRGPSSYNEQFFGPGTRLTVL.

The V gene is TRBV7-8, the J gene TRBJ1-5; the D gene is possibly TRBD1 (5 bases). Trimming left V 4 bases short and J 4 bases short, with 5 bases between. The germline CDR1 and CDR2 sequences are SGHVS and FQNEAQ. This CDR3 comprises 12 residues. The CDR3 reads CASSSGNQPQHF. CDR3 nucleotides: TGTGCCAGCAGCTCAGGGAATCAGCCCCAGCATTTT.

This rearrangement joins TRBV5-1 to TRBJ1-1, with 7 bases lining up with TRBD1. Trimming removed 3 bases from V and 0 bases from J; junction bases left unmatched: 5. CDR3 length: 15 residues. Looked up from germline, CDR1 is SGHRS and CDR2 is YFSETQ. This CDR3 reads CASSSADRLNTEAFF. CDR3 coding DNA: TGCGCCAGCAGCTCAGCGGACAGGTTGAACACTGAAGCTTTCTTT.

J is TRBJ2-5 and V is TRBV29-1; 12 nucleotides align to TRBD1. The CDR3 has 16 residues. Losses at the gene ends were 3 bases for V and 4 bases for J; bases not matched to a gene: 9. The germline CDR1 and CDR2 sequences are SQVTM and ANQGSEA. CDR3 in amino acids: CSVDSLGQGASETQYF. The CDR3 DNA sequence: TGCAGCGTTGATAGTTTGGGACAGGGGGCCTCAGAGACCCAGTACTTC.

The chain carries TRBV19 and TRBJ1-5, with no clear D. V was shortened by 0 bases and J by 3 bases, with 9 bases between the two germline ends. The CDR3 runs 15 residues. CDR1 is LNHDA, CDR2 SQIVND, per germline (reference sequence). CDR3 in DNA: TGTGCCAGTAGTATAGAGAGAATTAACAATCAGCCCCAGCATTTT. Translating it yields CASSIERINNQPQHF.

The chain uses TRBV13 and TRBJ1-4; D remains ambiguous. The CDR3 totals 13 residues. Between the trimmed V and J ends, which lost 5 bases and 4 bases, there was a span of 8 bases. Germline V gives CDR1 PRHDT, CDR2 FYEKMQ (reference sequence). CDR3 DNA sequence: TGTGCCAGCAGCCGAACGAATAATGAAAAACTGTTTTTT. Translating gives CASSRTNNEKLFF.

DNA of the CDR3: TGTGCCAGTAGTATTAGCGGGGCCGCCTCCTACGAGCAGTACTTC. This translates into CASSISGAASYEQYF. The chain joins TRBV19 to TRBJ2-7, with 8 bases matching TRBD2. The CDR3 covers 15 residues. Germline CDR1 is LNHDA and CDR2 is SQIVND (reference sequence). Losses at the gene ends were 3 bases for V and 0 bases for J; bases not matched to a gene: 4.

The V and J genes are TRBV27 and TRBJ1-5; no definite D call. The germline CDR1 and CDR2 sequences are MNHEY and SMNVEV (reference sequence). The CDR3 runs 12 residues. Trimming shortened V by 6 bases and J by 6 bases, and 9 bases separated the two germline ends. As DNA, the CDR3 is TGTGCCAGCAGGACGATGGGTCAGCCCCAGCATTTT. This encodes CASRTMGQPQHF.

J is TRBJ1-3 and V is TRBV5-4, with D perhaps TRBD1 (5 bases). The germline CDR1 and CDR2 sequences are SGHNT and YYREEE (reference sequence). This CDR3 contains 16 residues. The germline V and J ends were trimmed by 4 bases and 8 bases, with 22 bases remaining between them. The CDR3 protein is CASSPDVGRLEDTIYF. DNA for the CDR3: TGTGCCAGCAGCCCAGACGTGGGGCGGCTCGAGGACACCATATATTTT.

This chain connects TRBV5-1 to TRBJ2-3, with D maybe TRBD2 (6 bases). The CDR3 consists of 15 residues. Trimming cost V 4 bases and J 3 bases, with 15 bases left between them. Looked up from germline, CDR1 is SGHRS and CDR2 is YFSETQ. CDR3 protein: CASSPRLDLTDTQYF. In DNA, the CDR3 is TGCGCCAGCAGCCCTCGACTAGATCTAACAGATACGCAGTATTTT. Based on the CDR3 plus reference TRBV5-1 and TRBJ2-3, the full variable domain is KAGVTQTPRYLIKTRGQQVTLSCSPISGHRSVSWYQQTPGQGLQFLFEYFSETQRNKGNFPGRFSGRQFSNSRSEMNVSTLELGDSALYLCASSPRLDLTDTQYFGPGTRLTVL.

J is TRBJ2-3 and V is TRBV4-3; no clear D gene. Trimming left V 0 bases short and J 2 bases short, with 9 bases between. The CDR3 is 15 residues long. The germline V gene encodes CDR1 LGHNA and CDR2 YSLEER. The chain's CDR3 is CASSQDRADTDTQYF. The CDR3 DNA sequence: TGCGCCAGCAGCCAAGATAGGGCAGACACAGATACGCAGTATTTT.

The rearrangement uses TRBV7-2 and TRBJ2-2; 10 bases match TRBD1. The CDR3 is 16 amino acids. J was trimmed by 5 bases and V by 6 bases; bases with no gene match: 9. The germline V gene encodes CDR1 SGHTA and CDR2 FQGNSA. The CDR3 region is CASRLPGQGRTGELFF. The CDR3 region has the DNA TGTGCCAGCAGACTACCGGGACAGGGGAGAACCGGGGAGCTGTTTTTT. The full variable domain, its missing parts supplied by reference TRBV7-2 and TRBJ2-2, is GAGVSQSPSNKVTEKGKDVELRCDPISGHTALYWYRQSLGQGLEFLIYFQGNSAPDKSGLPSDRFSAERTGGSVSTLTIQRTQQEDSAVYLCASRLPGQGRTGELFFGEGSRLTVL.

Only one count was recorded for this clone. The chain joins TRBV6-1 to TRBJ1-5; no clear D. Trimming removed 7 bases from V and 1 base from J, with 14 bases in between. CDR1 and CDR2 (germline): MNHNS, SASEGT. This CDR3 contains 15 residues. The CDR3 DNA reads TGTGCCAGCAAAAGCCTTACCGGAAGCAATCAGCCCCAGCATTTT. Encoded protein: CASKSLTGSNQPQHF.

The chain is built from TRBV10-3 and TRBJ1-3; D unresolved. CDR1 is ENHRY and CDR2 is SYGVKD in the germline V gene. Trimming left V 8 bases short and J 5 bases short, with 7 bases between. The CDR3 has 11 residues. The chain's CDR3 is CAILNRNTIYF. The CDR3, as DNA: TGTGCCATCCTGAACCGAAACACCATATATTTT.

Only one count was recorded for this clone. This chain connects TRBV2 to TRBJ1-1; 8 bases match TRBD1. The CDR3 runs to 13 residues. Per germline, CDR1 SNHLY and CDR2 FYNNEI. V lost 6 bases, J lost 5 bases, and 5 bases stayed unmatched. The CDR3 spells CASRDRVWTEAFF. The DNA for the CDR3 is TGTGCCAGCAGGGACAGGGTTTGGACTGAAGCTTTCTTT.

In DNA form, the CDR3 reads TGCGCCAGCAGCCACAAGATCGAGGGACAGGGTAACACCGGGGAGCTGTTTTTT. This translates into CASSHKIEGQGNTGELFF. V usage is TRBV4-1 and J usage is TRBJ2-2, with TRBD1 identical over 9 bases. There are 18 residues in the CDR3. Germline V gene data show CDR1 as MGHRA and CDR2 as YSYEKL. After removal of 3 bases from V and 2 bases from J, the junction contained 10 bases not matched to a gene.

The V gene is TRBV19, the J gene TRBJ1-1; TRBD1 might be the D (6 bases). The CDR3 runs to 17 residues. V was trimmed by 4 bases and J by 2 bases, leaving 20 bases between them. Germline assignment: CDR1 LNHDA and CDR2 SQIVND (reference sequence). The CDR3 reads CASSKHPGQMGNTEAFF. Here the CDR3 DNA reads TGTGCCAGTAGTAAGCACCCGGGACAAATGGGAAACACTGAAGCTTTCTTT.

V gene TRBV4-3 combines with J gene TRBJ2-4, with 10 positions matching TRBD2. Germline trimming cut 4 bases from V and 5 bases from J; bases unmatched to any gene: 2. Per the germline V gene, CDR1 is LGHNA and CDR2 is YSLEER. The CDR3 is 14 residues long. This chain's CDR3 is CASSRGLAENIQYF. Here the CDR3 DNA reads TGCGCCAGCAGCCGAGGACTAGCGGAAAACATTCAGTACTTC.

In nucleotides, the CDR3 is TGCGCCAGCAGTGATAGGGGACAGGACACTGAAGCTTTCTTT. Amino acid sequence: CASSDRGQDTEAFF. The chain is built from TRBV10-1 and TRBJ1-1, with 8 bases aligning to TRBD1. V lost 3 bases, J lost 3 bases, and 3 bases stayed unmatched. The length of the CDR3 is 14 residues. Germline loops: CDR1 WNHNN, CDR2 SYGVQD (reference sequence).

This chain links TRBV10-3 with TRBJ2-3; the D is unclear. The CDR3 is 14 amino acids. V lost 3 bases, J lost 2 bases, and 9 bases lay in between. The germline CDR1 and CDR2 sequences are ENHRY and SYGVKD. The CDR3 sequence: CAISDVRATDTQYF. CDR3 bases: TGTGCCATCAGTGATGTTCGAGCCACAGATACGCAGTATTTT.

The V call is TRBV11-3, the J call TRBJ2-7; 8 nucleotides align to TRBD1. V lost 5 bases and J lost 1; bases outside the gene matches: 7. Germline V gene sequence: CDR1 SGHNT, CDR2 YENEEA. This CDR3 has 15 amino acids. The CDR3 loop reads CASSRPRGPSYEQYF. The CDR3 coding sequence is TGTGCCAGCAGCCGCCCCAGGGGGCCATCCTACGAGCAGTACTTC.

The chain recombines TRBV7-9 with TRBJ1-3; D is undetermined. Trimming took off 5 bases at V and 0 bases at J, with 5 bases between the two ends. CDR3 length: 13 amino acids. Germline CDR1 SEHNR, CDR2 FQNEAQ (reference sequence). The CDR3 sequence: CASSATSGNTIYF. The CDR3 DNA reads TGTGCCAGCAGCGCCACCTCTGGAAACACCATATATTTT.